The 9 T cell receptor beta chains below come from one sample, sequenced in a study of T cell responses to AZD1222 COVID-19 vaccine. Assay: immunoSEQ multiplex PCR; the TCRdb copy retains only in-frame clones and omits some. Of approximately 140,000 clones detected, around 90% appear once; the ten largest clones hold more than 3%. Here the sequenced sample was peripheral blood, taken 28 days after the second AZD1222 dose. The receptors were gathered from an adult who received the AZD1222 COVID-19 vaccine.

The chain combines TRBV4-3 with TRBJ2-7; perhaps TRBD2 as D (6 bases). V lost 0 bases and J 6 bases, leaving 15 bases between the germline ends. CDR3 length: 15 amino acids. Per the germline V gene, CDR1 is LGHNA and CDR2 is YSLEER. The CDR3 coding sequence is TGCGCCAGCAGCCAAGATCTAGCGCACCTCTCCGAGCAGTACTTC. Residues: CASSQDLAHLSEQYF.

The gene calls are TRBV2 and TRBJ1-5; D is unresolved. The CDR3 runs to 15 residues. V was trimmed by 5 bases and J by 1 base, leaving 12 bases between them. Germline V gives CDR1 SNHLY, CDR2 FYNNEI. This CDR3 reads CASSPSGSSNQPQHF. CDR3 coding DNA: TGTGCCAGCAGTCCGTCGGGATCCAGCAATCAGCCCCAGCATTTT.

The chain joins TRBV15 to TRBJ2-7, with 8 positions matching TRBD1. Per the germline V gene, CDR1 is LNHNV and CDR2 is YYDKDF (reference sequence). The CDR3 loop spans 14 amino acids. Trimming at V came to 3 bases and at J to 6 bases, leaving 7 bases not matched to a gene. The CDR3 sequence is CATSSRKTGVEQYF. CDR3 bases: TGTGCCACCAGCAGCCGGAAGACAGGGGTCGAGCAGTACTTC. The whole variable domain, remainder taken from reference TRBV15 and TRBJ2-7, is DAMVIQNPRYQVTQFGKPVTLSCSQTLNHNVMYWYQQKSSQAPKLLFHYYDKDFNNEADTPDNFQSRRPNTSFCFLDIRSPGLGDTAMYLCATSSRKTGVEQYFGPGTRLTVT.

V and J are TRBV24-1 and TRBJ2-2, with 11 bases lining up with TRBD2. With 4 bases clipped from V and 7 bases from J, the junction kept 7 bases outside the gene matches. Per germline, CDR1 KGHDR and CDR2 SFDVKD. This CDR3 is 16 amino acids long. CDR3 nucleotide sequence: TGTGCCACCAGTGACCCTTCTAGCGGGAGGTTCGGGGAGCTGTTTTTT. Translation gives CATSDPSSGRFGELFF.

The V gene is TRBV4-1, the J gene TRBJ1-5; 9 nucleotides align to TRBD1. The CDR3 runs to 15 residues. Trimming at V came to 2 bases and at J to 6 bases, leaving 5 bases not matched to a gene. CDR1 is MGHRA, CDR2 YSYEKL, per germline. CDR3 in amino acids: CASSQHRGQGQPQHF. CDR3 bases: TGCGCCAGCAGCCAACACAGGGGGCAGGGTCAGCCCCAGCATTTT.

The V call is TRBV10-3, the J call TRBJ2-3; the match to TRBD2 covers 7 bases. CDR1 is ENHRY and CDR2 is SYGVKD in the germline V gene. This CDR3 region has 17 residues. After removal of 2 bases from V and 3 bases from J, the junction contained 11 bases not matched to a gene. The DNA for the CDR3 is TGTGCCATCAGTGAGGGGGCACCACCCGGGAGGACAGATACGCAGTATTTT. Translation: CAISEGAPPGRTDTQYF.

This chain connects TRBV5-4 to TRBJ1-2, with no clear D. Germline V gene lookup returns CDR1 SGHNT and CDR2 YYREEE (reference sequence). The CDR3 covers 14 residues. V lost 3 bases and J lost 12, with 21 bases in between. In DNA, the CDR3 is TGTGCCAGCAGCTCAAACGGGCGAGAACTATGGCACACCTTC. Protein: CASSSNGRELWHTF.

The chain uses TRBV19 and TRBJ1-5; D gene ambiguous. Between the trimmed V and J ends, which lost 4 bases and 4 bases, there was a span of 11 bases. The CDR3 consists of 14 residues. From germline, CDR1 is LNHDA and CDR2 SQIVND (reference sequence). The CDR3 reads CASSKGELNQPQHF. Written as DNA, the CDR3 is TGTGCCAGTAGTAAAGGCGAGCTTAATCAGCCCCAGCATTTT.

This clone has more than one count but fewer than ten. As DNA, the CDR3 is TGTGCCAGCAGTTTGGTTCCAGGGTATTATCAGCCCCAGCATTTT. This sequence encodes CASSLVPGYYQPQHF. The genes are TRBV28 and TRBJ1-5; D is perhaps TRBD1 (5 bases). With 3 bases removed from V and 5 bases from J, the gap between germline ends came to 14 bases. The CDR3 is 15 amino acids. CDR1 MDHEN and CDR2 SYDVKM come from the germline V gene.